Presented here are 27 T cell receptor beta chains from one specimen sequenced in a study of beta chain features in type 1 diabetes listed by TCRdb under 2018. Library creation used the immunoSEQ multiplex PCR assay. The entire isolated RNA was reverse transcribed using the High Capacity cDNA Reverse Transcription Kit, and thus expressed TCRB transcripts were sequenced. In TCRdb, the immuneACCESS table is reduced to in-frame sequences with V and J assigned. These tables do not hold every clone; where another copy was compared, an unresolved V gene accounts for under half, and the others remain unexplained. Here the sample has 810,000 or so clones; 15% to 20% occur a single time. About 0.02% of the sample is taken by the ten largest. The sample comprised naive CD4+ T cells from blood. The sample's cell subset or site label is to be understood as: true naive CD4+ T cells. These receptors all come from a woman aged 18-30 years in good health.

The V call is TRBV7-9, the J call TRBJ1-1; D is unresolved. The germline CDR1 and CDR2 sequences are SEHNR and FQNEAQ (reference sequence). V was shortened by 4 bases and J by 3 bases, with 9 bases between the two germline ends. CDR3 length equals 13 residues. CDR3 region: CASSSTGYTEAFF. The CDR3, as DNA: TGTGCCAGCAGCTCTACGGGGTACACTGAAGCTTTCTTT.

This sequence joins TRBV9 and TRBJ2-6, with 7 bases fitting TRBD1. V trimming: 0 bases; J trimming: 2 bases; junction bases outside the gene matches: 5. The CDR3 covers 17 residues. Germline loops: CDR1 SGDLS, CDR2 YYNGEE. This CDR3 reads CASSVVTGWAGANVLTF. The DNA for the CDR3 is TGTGCCAGCAGCGTAGTGACAGGGTGGGCTGGGGCCAACGTCCTGACTTTC.

This clone showed up just a few times. The chain carries TRBV11-2 and TRBJ2-5; D call uncertain. Germline lookup yields CDR1 SGHAT and CDR2 FQNNGV. CDR3 length: 14 residues. Between the trimmed V and J ends, which lost 1 base and 7 bases, there was a span of 13 bases. The DNA for the CDR3 is TGTGCCAGCAGCTTAGTACGGGCATGGGGGACCCAGTACTTC. Its protein is CASSLVRAWGTQYF.

Only a few counts were recorded for this clone. The rearrangement links TRBV10-3 to TRBJ2-3, with D uncertain. The CDR3 spans 14 residues. Looked up from germline, CDR1 is ENHRY and CDR2 is SYGVKD. The V and J ends lost 2 bases and 2 bases respectively, with 8 bases between them. The CDR3 region has the DNA TGTGCCATCAGTGAGGGATCTCTCACAGATACGCAGTATTTT. It yields the protein CAISEGSLTDTQYF.

This chain connects TRBV7-9 to TRBJ1-4; D is undetermined. V was pared by 5 bases and J by 6 bases, with 7 bases between. CDR1 and CDR2 (germline): SEHNR, FQNEAQ (reference sequence). The length of the CDR3 is 12 residues. The CDR3 nucleotides are TGTGCCAGCAGCCTCCGGGATGAAAAACTGTTTTTT. Protein: CASSLRDEKLFF.

Of note for this clone: Other DNA sequences in this specimen translate into the identical CDR3. The chain joins TRBV15 to TRBJ2-7; no clear D gene. The CDR3 covers 13 residues. The germline V gene has CDR1 LNHNV and CDR2 YYDKDF (reference sequence). Trimming removed 0 bases from V and 2 bases from J, with 5 bases in between. CDR3 amino acids: CATSRDLPYEQYF. CDR3 in DNA: TGTGCCACCAGCAGAGATCTCCCCTACGAGCAGTACTTC.

This chain connects TRBV28 to TRBJ2-7, with D possibly called TRBD1 or TRBD2 (5 bases each). This CDR3 has 13 residues. Trimming left V 5 bases short and J 4 bases short, with 12 bases between. CDR1 and CDR2 from the germline V gene are MDHEN and SYDVKM. The CDR3 loop is CASSPPGGYEQYF. The CDR3 nucleotides are TGTGCCAGCAGTCCTCCTGGGGGATACGAGCAGTACTTC.

The genes are TRBV28 and TRBJ1-3; D gene ambiguous. CDR3 size: 12 residues. Germline values: CDR1 MDHEN, CDR2 SYDVKM. The CDR3 protein is CGSKSAGNTIYF. In nucleotides, the CDR3 is TGTGGCTCAAAATCCGCAGGAAACACCATATATTTT.

The table lists this clone with a few counts. The gene calls are TRBV18 and TRBJ1-2; TRBD1 matches at 7 bases. Germline V gene lookup returns CDR1 KGHSH and CDR2 LQKENI. This CDR3 has 12 amino acids. The V gene end was trimmed by 5 bases and the J gene end by 7 bases; junction bases not matched to a gene: 4. The CDR3 DNA reads as TGTGCCAGCTCAGAGCCAGGGGGTGGCTACACCTTC. Translation gives CASSEPGGGYTF.

A note on this clone: This same CDR3 is encoded by further DNA sequences in the sample. V gene TRBV7-9 combines with J gene TRBJ2-2; no clear D. V was cut by 5 bases and J by 2 bases, with 3 bases left in between. The germline V gene has CDR1 SEHNR and CDR2 FQNEAQ (reference sequence). The CDR3 has 12 residues. CDR3 residues: CASSLNTGELFF. CDR3 sequence (DNA): TGTGCCAGCAGCCTTAACACCGGGGAGCTGTTTTTT.

The rearrangement links TRBV11-1 to TRBJ2-3; TRBD1 is a possible D gene (5 bases). The V gene lost 1 base and the J gene lost 4 bases, with 6 bases spanning the gap. The CDR3 is 13 amino acids. The V gene's germline CDR1 is SGHAT and CDR2 FQDESV (reference sequence). The CDR3 DNA follows: TGTGCCAGCAGCTTAGGGGGCCCAGATACGCAGTATTTT. This sequence encodes CASSLGGPDTQYF.

This rearrangement joins TRBV5-4 to TRBJ2-7; the match to TRBD2 covers 7 bases. Germline CDR1 is SGHNT and CDR2 is YYREEE (reference sequence). V was pared by 4 bases and J by 3 bases, with 10 bases of the junction left unmatched. The CDR3 extends over 15 amino acids. The CDR3 sequence is CASSSGTPGDYEQYF. The DNA of the CDR3 is TGTGCCAGCAGCAGCGGGACTCCCGGGGACTACGAGCAGTACTTC. The full variable domain, in which reference TRBV5-4 and TRBJ2-7 provide the parts outside the CDR3, is ETGVTQSPTHLIKTRGQQVTLRCSSQSGHNTVSWYQQALGQGPQFIFQYYREEENGRGNFPPRFSGLQFPNYSSELNVNALELDDSALYLCASSSGTPGDYEQYFGPGTRLTVT.

This clone was found a few times. The chain couples TRBV7-9 to TRBJ2-5; possibly TRBD2 for D (6 bases). CDR1 and CDR2 (germline): SEHNR, FQNEAQ (reference sequence). This CDR3 region has 16 residues. Trimming took off 2 bases at V and 7 bases at J, with 20 bases between the two ends. The CDR3 loop reads CASSLIGTTSGVTQYF. DNA of the CDR3: TGTGCCAGCAGCTTAATCGGGACGACTAGTGGCGTGACCCAGTACTTC.

V and J are TRBV18 and TRBJ2-6; D unresolved. V was cut by 5 bases and J by 0 bases, with 8 bases left in between. In germline, CDR1 is KGHSH, CDR2 LQKENI. CDR3 length: 15 residues. The DNA for the CDR3 is TGTGCCAGCTCAAGACGGTCCTCTGGGGCCAACGTCCTGACTTTC. Encoded protein: CASSRRSSGANVLTF. The entire variable domain, with the rest obtained from reference TRBV18 and TRBJ2-6, is as follows: NAGVMQNPRHLVRRRGQEARLRCSPMKGHSHVYWYRQLPEEGLKFMVYLQKENIIDESGMPKERFSAEFPKEGPSILRIQQVVRGDSAAYFCASSRRSSGANVLTFGAGSRLTVL.

The V call is TRBV7-2, the J call TRBJ2-1, with no clear D. The germline CDR1 and CDR2 sequences are SGHTA and FQGNSA. The CDR3 is 17 amino acids. V lost 1 base to trimming and J lost 8 bases, with 21 bases between them. CDR3 amino acids: CASSLGAAFTVQYEQFF. CDR3 coding DNA: TGTGCCAGCAGCTTAGGGGCGGCGTTTACGGTACAATATGAGCAGTTCTTC.

CDR3 DNA sequence: TGTGCCAGCAGCTTTTTAGGGATGGCAGATACGCAGTATTTT. Residues: CASSFLGMADTQYF. The chain is built from TRBV7-2 and TRBJ2-3; D gene unclear. From germline, CDR1 is SGHTA and CDR2 FQGNSA. This CDR3 has 14 residues. The V and J ends lost 3 bases and 4 bases respectively, with 11 bases between them.

The chain has TRBV18 and TRBJ1-5; D gene uncertain. The V gene's germline CDR1 is KGHSH and CDR2 LQKENI. There are 14 residues in the CDR3. Trimming pared 2 bases from V and 6 bases from J, leaving 11 bases between. CDR3 residues: CASSPMGGLQPQHF. CDR3 bases: TGTGCCAGCTCACCAATGGGCGGACTTCAGCCCCAGCATTTT.

This clone occurred a few times. The V gene is TRBV6-5, the J gene TRBJ1-2; D uncertain. CDR3 length equals 13 residues. V was shortened by 4 bases and J by 5 bases, with 11 bases between the two germline ends. Germline CDR1 is MNHEY and CDR2 is SVGAGI. In nucleotides, the CDR3 is TGTGCCAGCAGTTTCCCGACGGATTATGGCTACACCTTC. Its protein is CASSFPTDYGYTF.

This clone has a handful of counts. A junction end diverges from the germline sequence, so it may reflect a read error. The chain carries TRBV5-4 and TRBJ2-1; TRBD2 aligns across 14 bases. The germline V gene encodes CDR1 SGHNT and CDR2 YYREEE (reference sequence). The CDR3 sequence is 17 residues long. The CDR3 reads CASSQLGTSGSYNEQFF. CDR3 nucleotide sequence: TGCGCCAGCAGCCAACTCGGGACTAGCGGGAGTTACAATGAGCAGTTCTTC.

For this clone: The sample carries other DNA sequences with the same CDR3. The genes are TRBV5-6 and TRBJ2-7; D gene ambiguous. Trimming took 0 bases from V and 0 from J, leaving 4 bases between them. The CDR3 extends over 13 amino acids. Germline CDR1 is SGHDT and CDR2 is YYEEEE. As DNA, the CDR3 is TGTGCCAGCAGCTTGGTCGACTCCTACGAGCAGTACTTC. Translated, it gives CASSLVDSYEQYF.

This clone appeared a few times. J is TRBJ1-4 and V is TRBV28; 7 bases align to TRBD1. The germline V gene has CDR1 MDHEN and CDR2 SYDVKM. V lost 5 bases to trimming and J lost 4 bases; unmatched junction nucleotides: 13. There are 17 residues in the CDR3. In DNA form, the CDR3 reads TGTGCCAGCAGTCCCCACCCCGGGGGGACAGATAATGAAAAACTGTTTTTT. Its translation: CASSPHPGGTDNEKLFF.

A few counts support this clone. This sequence joins TRBV19 and TRBJ1-1, with 7 bases identical to TRBD1. This CDR3 has 14 residues. V was clipped by 9 bases and J by 3 bases; unmatched bases: 10. The germline V gene encodes CDR1 LNHDA and CDR2 SQIVND (reference sequence). The CDR3 DNA reads as TGTGCCAGCCTCGAGAGACAGGGCCACACTGAAGCTTTCTTT. This sequence encodes CASLERQGHTEAFF. The whole variable domain, filled in from reference TRBV19 and TRBJ1-1, reads DGGITQSPKYLFRKEGQNVTLSCEQNLNHDAMYWYRQDPGQGLRLIYYSQIVNDFQKGDIAEGYSVSREKKESFPLTVTSAQKNPTAFYLCASLERQGHTEAFFGQGTRLTVV.

This sequence joins TRBV7-6 and TRBJ2-1; no clear D. Germline CDR1 is SGHVS and CDR2 is FNYEAQ. This CDR3 spans 13 amino acids. V was pared by 3 bases and J by 2 bases, with 5 bases between. DNA of the CDR3: TGTGCCAGCAGCTTTAGTCCCTACAATGAGCAGTTCTTC. As protein: CASSFSPYNEQFF.

The table lists this clone with many counts. Additional DNA sequences in this sample encode the identical CDR3. CDR3 amino acids: CASSLGRNTEAFF. The CDR3 region has the DNA TGTGCCAGCAGCTTGGGCAGGAACACTGAAGCTTTCTTT. The chain joins TRBV7-9 to TRBJ1-1; D ambiguous. The CDR3 totals 13 residues. The V end lost 3 bases, the J end lost 1 base, and 6 bases lay between the germline ends. Looked up from germline, CDR1 is SEHNR and CDR2 is FQNEAQ (reference sequence). Full variable domain (missing parts from reference TRBV7-9 and TRBJ1-1): DTGVSQNPRHKITKRGQNVTFRCDPISEHNRLYWYRQTLGQGPEFLTYFQNEAQLEKSRLLSDRFSAERPKGSFSTLEIQRTEQGDSAMYLCASSLGRNTEAFFGQGTRLTVV.

The V gene is TRBV5-1, the J gene TRBJ2-1; D is possibly TRBD2 (6 bases). Germline loops: CDR1 SGHRS, CDR2 YFSETQ. V was cut by 4 bases and J by 15 bases, with 11 bases left in between. The CDR3 extends over 10 amino acids. Here the CDR3 reads CASSPEGWFF. Here the CDR3 DNA reads TGCGCCAGCAGCCCGGAGGGGTGGTTCTTC.

The chain recombines TRBV15 with TRBJ2-5; possibly TRBD2 for D (7 bases). Germline V gene lookup returns CDR1 LNHNV and CDR2 YYDKDF (reference sequence). The CDR3 sequence is 16 residues long. Trimming shortened V by 1 base and J by 0 bases, and 12 bases separated the two germline ends. The CDR3 loop is CATSRGGGRYQETQYF. The CDR3 DNA is TGTGCCACCAGCAGAGGCGGGGGCAGATACCAAGAGACCCAGTACTTC. The whole variable domain, filled in from reference TRBV15 and TRBJ2-5, reads DAMVIQNPRYQVTQFGKPVTLSCSQTLNHNVMYWYQQKSSQAPKLLFHYYDKDFNNEADTPDNFQSRRPNTSFCFLDIRSPGLGDTAMYLCATSRGGGRYQETQYFGPGTRLLVL.

V and J are TRBV27 and TRBJ2-7, with D possibly TRBD2 on 6 matching bases. V lost 7 bases to trimming and J lost 8 bases, with 21 bases between them. This CDR3 is built from 14 residues. The germline gives CDR1 MNHEY, CDR2 SMNVEV (reference sequence). Written as DNA, the CDR3 is TGTGCCAGCAATTTGGAGGGGACTCCCTTCAAGCAGTACTTC. Its protein product is CASNLEGTPFKQYF.